This T cell receptor (beta chain) was sequenced for a study of CD8 T cells in ankylosing spondylitis. TCRdb used MiXCR to reprocess the 5' RACE reads, holding one entry per CDR3 protein. The sample shows about 240,000 distinct CDR3 sequences, approximately 9% of them seen only once. V lost 1 base, J lost 3 bases, and 5 bases lay in between. The CDR3 loop spans 13 amino acids. Germline CDR1 and CDR2: SGHKS and YYEKEE (reference sequence). J is TRBJ2-1 and V is TRBV5-5; D unclear. The specimen was blood, either unsorted or a sorted T cell fraction (not recorded which). The TCR was taken from a male donor with ankylosing spondylitis or in good health (not recorded which). CDR3 sequence: CASSLQDYNEQFF. CDR3 coding DNA: TGTGCCAGCAGCTTGCAGGACTACAATGAGCAGTTCTTC.